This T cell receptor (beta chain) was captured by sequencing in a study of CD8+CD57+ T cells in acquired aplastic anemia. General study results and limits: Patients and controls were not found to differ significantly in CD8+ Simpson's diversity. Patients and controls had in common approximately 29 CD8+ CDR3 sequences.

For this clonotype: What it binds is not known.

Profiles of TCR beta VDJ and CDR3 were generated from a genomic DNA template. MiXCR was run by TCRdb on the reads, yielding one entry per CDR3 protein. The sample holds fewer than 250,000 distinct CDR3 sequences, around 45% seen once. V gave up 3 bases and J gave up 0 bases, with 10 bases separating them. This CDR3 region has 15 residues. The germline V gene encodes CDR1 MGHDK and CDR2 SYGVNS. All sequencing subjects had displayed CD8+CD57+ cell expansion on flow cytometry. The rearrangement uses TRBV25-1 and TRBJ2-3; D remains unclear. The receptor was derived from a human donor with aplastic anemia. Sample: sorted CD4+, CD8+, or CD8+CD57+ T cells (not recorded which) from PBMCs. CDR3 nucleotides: TGTGCCAGCAGTGACAGAAGCACTAGCACAGATACGCAGTATTTT. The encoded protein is CASSDRSTSTDTQYF. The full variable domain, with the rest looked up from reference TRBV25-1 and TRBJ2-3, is EADIYQTPRYLVIGTGKKITLECSQTMGHDKMYWYQQDPGMELHLIHYSYGVNSTEKGDLSSESTVSRIRTEHFPLTLESARPSHTSQYLCASSDRSTSTDTQYFGPGTRLTVL.